The rows below give T cell receptor beta chains drawn from one sample of a study of shared clonotypes between healthy human individuals. Clones were sequenced by immunoSEQ multiplex PCR, and TCRdb holds only the in-frame ones, with some missing. The data hold around 990,000 clones, with around three quarters observed a single time. The specimen was memory CD4+ T cells from PBMCs. The receptor set was obtained from a man in his late teens or twenties in good health. Some clones in this sample may be carry-over from other donors' samples. CDR3s include the opening cysteine and the closing phenylalanine or tryptophan. The D gene is left open where the match is weak. Where a row states a size, it is once, few, many or the class of an expanded clone; other rows omit it.

>TRBJ1-1|TRBV7-2|few|TRBD1
CASSRTGVRGMNTEAFF
TGTGCCAGCAGCCGTACAGGGGTAAGGGGGATGAACACTGAAGCTTTCTTT
>TRBJ1-2|TRBV2|.|.
CASSEAGAKGEGTF
TGTGCCAGCAGTGAAGCGGGGGCCAAGGGGGAAGGCACCTTC
>TRBJ2-2|TRBV7-2|.|TRBD2
CASSPALAANTGELFF
TGTGCCAGCAGCCCCGCACTAGCGGCGAACACCGGGGAGCTGTTTTTT
>TRBJ2-7|TRBV10-1|.|.
CASSERVESEQYF
TGCGCCAGCAGTGAACGTGTCGAGAGCGAGCAGTACTTC
>TRBJ1-2|TRBV30|.|TRBD1
CAWTDTGVNYGYTF
TGTGCCTGGACCGACACAGGGGTAAACTATGGCTACACCTTC
>TRBJ2-5|TRBV29-1|.|.
CSGGRETQYF
TGCAGCGGAGGGCGGGAGACCCAGTACTTC
>TRBJ2-7|TRBV6-6|.|TRBD2
CASSSSGRAFEQYF
TGTGCCAGCAGTTCTAGCGGGAGGGCCTTCGAGCAGTACTTC
>TRBJ1-2|TRBV5-1|.|TRBD1
CASSPLTGGASYGYTF
TGCGCCAGCAGCCCGCTAACAGGGGGCGCTTCATATGGCTACACCTTC
>TRBJ1-1|TRBV9|.|.
CASSPLQGETEAFF
TGTGCCAGCAGCCCACTCCAAGGAGAAACTGAAGCTTTCTTT
>TRBJ1-4|TRBV4-3|.|.
CASSQDGADNEKLFF
TGCGCCAGCAGCCAAGATGGGGCAGATAATGAAAAACTGTTTTTT
>TRBJ1-4|TRBV28|.|TRBD1
CASSLPGQGATNEKLFF
TGTGCCAGCAGTCTCCCGGGACAGGGAGCCACTAATGAAAAACTGTTTTTT
>TRBJ1-4|TRBV15|many|.
CATSRDVQVKGEKLFF
TGTGCCACCAGCAGAGATGTCCAGGTTAAAGGTGAAAAACTGTTTTTT
>TRBJ2-3|TRBV6-9|.|.
CASPFGDPDTQYF
TGTGCCAGCCCCTTCGGGGACCCAGATACGCAGTATTTT
>TRBJ2-3|TRBV29-1|.|.
CSVRGITLSDTQYF
TGCAGCGTCCGGGGAATTACACTGTCAGATACGCAGTATTTT
>TRBJ1-1|TRBV5-4|.|.
CASSLVGGGGTEAFF
TGTGCCAGCAGCTTGGTCGGGGGAGGAGGCACTGAAGCTTTCTTT
>TRBJ1-1|TRBV11-2|.|TRBD1
CASSPQGAVTEAFF
TGTGCCAGCAGCCCACAGGGGGCTGTCACTGAAGCTTTCTTT
>TRBJ2-7|TRBV6-5|.|TRBD1
CASSSSGTGGFKYF
TGTGCCAGCAGTTCCTCCGGGACAGGGGGGTTTAAGTACTTC